The 25 T cell receptor beta chains presented below share a single source sample, sequenced in a study of OX40 agonist ivuxolimab in advanced cancers. The protocol was immunoSEQ multiplex PCR, while the TCRdb copy is restricted to in-frame clones and leaves out a portion. This sample carries tens of thousands of clones, around 88% of them seen once, and the ten largest clones take around 1.5%. The specimen was CD4+ or CD8+ T cells sorted from blood, collected in a trial of the OX40 agonist ivuxolimab. These receptors were obtained from an adult with an advanced solid tumor such as melanoma, head and neck, liver or kidney cancer.

This rearrangement joins TRBV10-3 to TRBJ2-3; TRBD2 agrees at 9 bases. The CDR3 contains 12 residues. V was pared by 11 bases and J by 2 bases, with 2 bases of the junction left unmatched. From germline, CDR1 is ENHRY and CDR2 SYGVKD. The CDR3 spells CAASGDTDTQYF. The CDR3 nucleotides are TGTGCCGCTAGCGGGGACACAGATACGCAGTATTTT.

The J gene is TRBJ2-1, the V gene TRBV7-6; D unclear. Germline assignment: CDR1 SGHVS and CDR2 FNYEAQ. The ends were cut back, 0 bases at V and 7 bases at J, with 7 bases in the middle. This CDR3 has 13 residues. The CDR3 nucleotides read TGTGCCAGCAGCTTAGCGGTATATAATGAGCAGTTCTTC. Residues: CASSLAVYNEQFF.

Concerning this clone: The sample has other DNA sequences that encode this CDR3 too. The rearrangement links TRBV19 to TRBJ2-1, with a tentative D call TRBD1 (5 bases). The CDR3 loop spans 13 amino acids. Trimming shortened V by 3 bases and J by 7 bases, and 10 bases separated the two germline ends. Germline V CDR1 and CDR2: LNHDA, SQIVND (reference sequence). DNA of the CDR3: TGTGCCAGTAGTATCTGGGGCCGGAATGAGCAGTTCTTC. Translation gives CASSIWGRNEQFF.

The chain is built from TRBV30 and TRBJ2-3; TRBD1 aligns across 7 bases. V was pared by 8 bases and J by 2 bases, with 7 bases of the junction left unmatched. The V gene's germline CDR1 is GTSNPN and CDR2 SVGIG (reference sequence). The CDR3 is 13 amino acids. In DNA form, the CDR3 reads TGTGCCGGTAGACAGGGTATCACAGATACGCAGTATTTT. It codes for CAGRQGITDTQYF.

This sequence joins TRBV10-3 and TRBJ1-1; 7 nucleotides agree with TRBD1. CDR1 and CDR2 (germline): ENHRY, SYGVKD. Unmatched junction bases numbered 5, after V lost 0 bases and J lost 4 bases. The CDR3 contains 15 residues. This CDR3 reads CAISESGRGATEAFF. Here the CDR3 DNA reads TGTGCCATCAGTGAGTCGGGCAGGGGGGCCACTGAAGCTTTCTTT.

The chain is built from TRBV5-1 and TRBJ2-1; 11 nucleotides line up with TRBD2. V shed 4 bases and J 5 bases; nucleotides not matched to a gene: 8. CDR3 length: 16 residues. Germline V gene lookup returns CDR1 SGHRS and CDR2 YFSETQ. For the CDR3, the DNA is TGCGCCAGCAGCACAGTTAGCGGGGGGGCCCACAATGAGCAGTTCTTC. Protein: CASSTVSGGAHNEQFF.

This rearrangement joins TRBV28 to TRBJ1-3; D gene unclear. V dropped 6 bases and J dropped 4 bases, with 4 bases sitting between them. The CDR3 consists of 11 residues. Per the germline V gene, CDR1 is MDHEN and CDR2 is SYDVKM. The CDR3: CASSRGNTIYF. For the CDR3, the DNA is TGTGCCAGCAGCCGGGGAAACACCATATATTTT.

V is TRBV9 and J is TRBJ2-5, with 8 bases that match TRBD2. The V gene end was trimmed by 0 bases and the J gene end by 3 bases; junction bases not matched to a gene: 10. This CDR3 comprises 17 residues. From germline, CDR1 is SGDLS and CDR2 YYNGEE. Written as DNA, the CDR3 is TGTGCCAGCAGCGTAGTGTTTACGGGAGGGATTAAAGAGACCCAGTACTTC. Protein: CASSVVFTGGIKETQYF.

The chain employs TRBV5-5 and TRBJ2-7; no clear D gene. This CDR3 region has 14 residues. Germline V lookup: CDR1 SGHKS, CDR2 YYEKEE (reference sequence). V lost 0 bases, J lost 1 base, and 8 bases lay in between. This CDR3 is CASSLDVNSYEQYF. The DNA of the CDR3 is TGTGCCAGCAGCTTGGACGTGAATTCCTACGAGCAGTACTTC.

The chain employs TRBV7-8 and TRBJ2-5; 9 nucleotides match TRBD1. Germline-derived CDR1 and CDR2 are SGHVS and FQNEAQ. The ends lost 0 bases at V and 11 bases at J; junction bases unmatched: 13. This CDR3 has 16 residues. DNA of the CDR3: TGTGCCAGCAGCTTAGCGCTAAGGGGACAGGGTTTTAGGCAGTACTTC. Its protein product is CASSLALRGQGFRQYF.

This chain links TRBV11-3 with TRBJ2-4, with TRBD1 identical over 7 bases. The ends lost 4 bases at V and 3 bases at J; junction bases unmatched: 3. Germline loops: CDR1 SGHNT, CDR2 YENEEA. The CDR3 is 14 residues long. The CDR3 nucleotides are TGTGCCAGCAGCTCAGGGGGTAACAAAAACATTCAGTACTTC. It translates to CASSSGGNKNIQYF.

V and J are TRBV4-2 and TRBJ2-2, with D maybe TRBD1 (5 bases). The CDR3 loop spans 15 amino acids. Germline lookup yields CDR1 LGHNA and CDR2 YNFKEQ. Trimming took off 0 bases at V and 0 bases at J, with 5 bases between the two ends. Written as DNA, the CDR3 is TGTGCCAGCAGCCAAGACAGGGCGAACACCGGGGAGCTGTTTTTT. Residues: CASSQDRANTGELFF.

This clone occurred once. The chain employs TRBV9 and TRBJ1-1; a weak D match, TRBD1 (5 bases). This CDR3 comprises 14 residues. The germline V gene has CDR1 SGDLS and CDR2 YYNGEE. Between the trimmed V and J ends, which lost 3 bases and 3 bases, there was a span of 12 bases. The CDR3 DNA follows: TGTGCCAGCAGCGCCGGGGTGGGGGACACTGAAGCTTTCTTT. Translation gives CASSAGVGDTEAFF.

The CDR3 reads CASSLQGSGETQYF. The CDR3 coding sequence is TGTGCCAGCAGCTTACAGGGGTCAGGGGAGACCCAGTACTTC. The rearrangement uses TRBV7-9 and TRBJ2-5; possible D gene TRBD1, 6 bases. The germline gives CDR1 SEHNR, CDR2 FQNEAQ (reference sequence). V was trimmed by 2 bases and J by 5 bases, leaving 12 bases between them. CDR3 size: 14 residues.

This clone was counted only a few times. The J gene is TRBJ2-7, the V gene TRBV18; weak D call: TRBD1 (6 bases). V lost 3 bases and J lost 4, with 13 bases in between. CDR1 and CDR2 from the germline V gene are KGHSH and LQKENI. There are 14 residues in the CDR3. The CDR3 DNA reads TGTGCCAGCTCACCTAGTCAGGGGTCTTACGAGCAGTACTTC. Translation gives CASSPSQGSYEQYF. The whole variable domain, filled in from reference TRBV18 and TRBJ2-7, reads NAGVMQNPRHLVRRRGQEARLRCSPMKGHSHVYWYRQLPEEGLKFMVYLQKENIIDESGMPKERFSAEFPKEGPSILRIQQVVRGDSAAYFCASSPSQGSYEQYFGPGTRLTVT.

The CDR3 loop is CAISGTSGGSLEQFF. The CDR3 DNA reads TGTGCCATCAGTGGGACTAGCGGGGGGTCTCTTGAGCAGTTCTTC. The chain couples TRBV10-3 to TRBJ2-1, with TRBD2 matching over 14 bases. V lost 4 bases to trimming and J lost 9 bases; unmatched junction nucleotides: 5. Germline-derived CDR1 and CDR2 are ENHRY and SYGVKD. The CDR3 extends over 15 amino acids.

J is TRBJ2-6 and V is TRBV5-5, with D perhaps matching TRBD1 (6 bases). Germline V gene lookup returns CDR1 SGHKS and CDR2 YYEKEE (reference sequence). Trimming removed 6 bases at V and 8 bases at J, with 15 bases between. The CDR3 sequence is 14 residues long. This CDR3 is CASTSTGTTNVLTF. The CDR3 coding sequence is TGTGCCAGCACCAGTACCGGGACAACCAACGTCCTGACTTTC.

In its sample, this clone was seen once. In DNA, the CDR3 is TGCGCCAGCAGCTTGGAGTCGGGGGGGCTCTATGAGCAGTTCTTC. This codes for CASSLESGGLYEQFF. The V gene is TRBV5-1, the J gene TRBJ2-1; 8 bases map to TRBD2. V was pared by 0 bases and J by 8 bases, with 7 bases of the junction left unmatched. CDR1 SGHRS and CDR2 YFSETQ come from the germline V gene. The CDR3 covers 15 residues.

This chain joins TRBV11-3 and TRBJ2-7; 10 bases match TRBD2. The CDR3 contains 16 residues. The ends lost 1 base at V and 0 bases at J; junction bases unmatched: 3. The V gene's germline CDR1 is SGHNT and CDR2 YENEEA. The CDR3 loop reads CASSLGVAGGSYEQYF. DNA for the CDR3: TGTGCCAGCAGCTTAGGGGTAGCGGGAGGCTCCTACGAGCAGTACTTC. The full variable domain, completed using reference TRBV11-3 and TRBJ2-7, is EAGVVQSPRYKIIEKKQPVAFWCNPISGHNTLYWYLQNLGQGPELLIRYENEEAVDDSQLPKDRFSAERLKGVDSTLKIQPAELGDSAVYLCASSLGVAGGSYEQYFGPGTRLTVT.

The chain employs TRBV5-4 and TRBJ2-3; unclear D gene. Per germline, CDR1 SGHNT and CDR2 YYREEE (reference sequence). Between the trimmed V and J ends, which lost 2 bases and 1 base, there was a span of 11 bases. The CDR3 length is 15 residues. DNA for the CDR3: TGTGCCAGCAGCTTAGGTGGCACGGGCACAGATACGCAGTATTTT. Protein sequence: CASSLGGTGTDTQYF.

The chain links TRBV7-3 to TRBJ1-3; D remains ambiguous. Looked up from germline, CDR1 is SGHTA and CDR2 is FQGTGA. The CDR3 has 15 residues. Trimming took off 3 bases at V and 0 bases at J, with 9 bases between the two ends. The CDR3 nucleotides read TGTGCCAGCAGCTTTAGCTCGGGCTCTGGAAACACCATATATTTT. The encoded protein is CASSFSSGSGNTIYF.

The chain links TRBV6-1 to TRBJ2-6; possible D gene TRBD1, 5 bases. Trimming took 6 bases from V and 0 from J, leaving 9 bases between them. The germline V gene encodes CDR1 MNHNS and CDR2 SASEGT. The CDR3 sequence is 15 residues long. The CDR3: CASRGRSSGANVLTF. The CDR3 region has the DNA TGTGCCAGCAGGGGGCGCAGCTCTGGGGCCAACGTCCTGACTTTC.

The CDR3 reads CASRPGQPTGELFF. DNA for the CDR3: TGTGCCAGCAGACCGGGACAACCGACCGGGGAGCTGTTTTTT. This rearrangement joins TRBV28 to TRBJ2-2; a weak D match, TRBD1 (6 bases). The V end lost 6 bases, the J end lost 5 bases, and 13 bases lay between the germline ends. CDR3 length: 14 amino acids. The germline V gene encodes CDR1 MDHEN and CDR2 SYDVKM.

V usage is TRBV5-1 and J usage is TRBJ1-1; a possible D gene is TRBD1 (5 bases). V was clipped by 7 bases and J by 0 bases, with 10 bases between them. The CDR3 runs 13 residues. CDR1 SGHRS and CDR2 YFSETQ come from the germline V gene. The CDR3 DNA follows: TGCGCCAGCCGCGACAGCCTGAACACTGAAGCTTTCTTT. The encoded protein is CASRDSLNTEAFF.

The chain has TRBV5-1 and TRBJ2-3; possibly TRBD1 for D (6 bases). CDR3 size: 15 residues. Germline V gene data show CDR1 as SGHRS and CDR2 as YFSETQ. Trimming shortened V by 4 bases and J by 1 base, and 13 bases separated the two germline ends. The CDR3 DNA reads TGCGCCAGCAGCCTAATGACAGGAGGCACAGATACGCAGTATTTT. This codes for CASSLMTGGTDTQYF.